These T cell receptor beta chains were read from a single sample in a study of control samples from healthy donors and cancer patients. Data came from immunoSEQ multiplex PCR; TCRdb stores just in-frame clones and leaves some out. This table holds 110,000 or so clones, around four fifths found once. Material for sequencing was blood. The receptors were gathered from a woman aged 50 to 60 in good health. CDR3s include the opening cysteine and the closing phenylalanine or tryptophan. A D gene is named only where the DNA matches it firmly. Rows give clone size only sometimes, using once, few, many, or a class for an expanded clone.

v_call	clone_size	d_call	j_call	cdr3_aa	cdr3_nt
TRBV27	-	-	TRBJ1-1	CASSLSQGTEAFF	TGTGCCAGCAGTTTATCACAGGGCACTGAAGCTTTCTTT
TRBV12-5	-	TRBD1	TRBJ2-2	CASGLKAGGNTGELFF	TGTGCTAGTGGTTTGAAGGCAGGGGGGAACACCGGGGAGCTGTTTTTT
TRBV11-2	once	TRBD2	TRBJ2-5	CASSQGTSGGAYETQYF	TGTGCCAGCAGTCAGGGGACTAGCGGGGGGGCGTATGAGACCCAGTACTTC
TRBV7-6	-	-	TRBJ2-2	CASTRGQIVIGELFF	TGTGCCAGCACCCGAGGACAGATTGTCATAGGGGAGCTGTTTTTT
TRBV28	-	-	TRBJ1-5	CASSFRGRVGPQHF	TGTGCCAGCAGTTTTCGGGGGCGAGTGGGGCCCCAGCATTTT
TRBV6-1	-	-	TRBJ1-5	CASSELRRGGRQPQHF	TGTGCCAGCAGTGAACTTCGGAGGGGGGGTCGTCAGCCCCAGCATTTT
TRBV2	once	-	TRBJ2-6	CASRYQGPGANVLTF	TGTGCCAGCAGATACCAGGGTCCTGGGGCCAACGTCCTGACTTTC
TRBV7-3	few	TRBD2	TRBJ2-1	CASSLAGTSGAYNEQFF	TGTGCCAGCAGCTTAGCCGGGACTAGCGGAGCCTACAATGAGCAGTTCTTC
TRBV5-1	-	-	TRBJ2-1	CASSLKGEPGNEQFF	TGCGCCAGCAGCTTGAAGGGGGAGCCCGGGAATGAGCAGTTCTTC
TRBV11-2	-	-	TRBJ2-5	CASSRTSGETQYF	TGTGCCAGCAGTCGGACCAGCGGAGAGACCCAGTACTTC
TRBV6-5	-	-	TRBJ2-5	CASNIWGGGDETQYF	TGTGCCAGCAATATTTGGGGGGGCGGGGATGAGACCCAGTACTTC
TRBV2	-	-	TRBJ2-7	CASSDSVVAFHEQYF	TGTGCCAGCAGTGATTCTGTAGTGGCATTCCACGAGCAGTACTTC
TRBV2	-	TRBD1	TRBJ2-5	CASSAGQAGAQETQYF	TGTGCCAGCAGCGCAGGACAGGCAGGGGCTCAAGAGACCCAGTACTTC
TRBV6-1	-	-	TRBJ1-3	CASSEGLPGTGNTIYF	TGTGCCAGCAGTGAAGGGCTGCCCGGAACTGGAAACACCATATATTTT
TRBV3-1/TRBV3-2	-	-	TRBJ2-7	CASTTTASHEQYF	TGTGCCAGCACCACTACAGCCTCGCACGAGCAGTACTTC
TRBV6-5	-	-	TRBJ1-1	CATGDLGEGHTEAFF	TGTGCCACAGGGGACTTAGGGGAGGGGCACACTGAAGCTTTCTTT
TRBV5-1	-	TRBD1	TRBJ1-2	CASSLGGQGDGYTF	TGCGCCAGCAGCCTCGGCGGACAGGGGGATGGCTACACCTTC
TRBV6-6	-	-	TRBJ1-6	CASSPLGQGSSPLHF	TGTGCCAGCAGTCCCCTAGGGCAGGGATCCTCACCCCTCCACTTT
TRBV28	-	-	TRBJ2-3	CASSLGQGADTQYF	TGTGCCAGCAGTTTAGGGCAGGGTGCAGATACGCAGTATTTT
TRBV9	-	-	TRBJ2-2	CASSVGPFLNTGELFF	TGTGCCAGCAGCGTAGGACCCTTCCTAAACACCGGGGAGCTGTTTTTT
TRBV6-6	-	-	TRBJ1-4	CASSITGFRANEKLFF	TGTGCCAGCAGTATTACAGGTTTTCGGGCTAATGAAAAACTGTTTTTT
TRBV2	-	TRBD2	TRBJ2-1	CASFSRSIAGDYYNEQFF	TGTGCCTCGTTCTCGCGGTCAATAGCGGGAGACTACTACAATGAGCAGTTCTTC
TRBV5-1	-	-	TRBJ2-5	CASSLGDVGYGETQYF	TGCGCCAGCAGCTTGGGAGACGTAGGGTACGGAGAGACCCAGTACTTC
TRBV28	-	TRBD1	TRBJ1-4	CASGPPPLGTGAGGANEKLFF	TGTGCCAGCGGCCCCCCGCCCCTCGGGACAGGGGCCGGAGGAGCTAATGAAAAACTGTTTTTT
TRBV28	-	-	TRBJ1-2	CASSLGPPYGYTF	TGTGCCAGCAGTTTAGGACCTCCCTATGGCTACACCTTC
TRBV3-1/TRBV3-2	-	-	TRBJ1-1	CASSQDSGNTEAFF	TGTGCCAGCAGCCAAGACAGCGGGAACACTGAAGCTTTCTTT
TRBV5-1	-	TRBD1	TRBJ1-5	CASSLPPRTGGWNQPQHF	TGCGCCAGCAGCTTGCCTCCCCGAACAGGGGGTTGGAATCAGCCCCAGCATTTT
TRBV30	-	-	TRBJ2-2	CAWSRSFTGELFF	TGTGCCTGGAGTAGGTCTTTCACCGGGGAGCTGTTTTTT
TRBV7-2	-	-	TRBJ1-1	CASSFPGAMNTEAFF	TGTGCCAGCAGCTTCCCCGGCGCTATGAACACTGAAGCTTTCTTT
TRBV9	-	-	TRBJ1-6	CASSEGGLTNSPLHF	TGTGCCAGCAGCGAGGGGGGATTAACCAATTCACCCCTCCACTTT
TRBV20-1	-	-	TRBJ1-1	CSASRVIKNTEAFF	TGCAGTGCTAGTCGGGTCATCAAGAACACTGAAGCTTTCTTT
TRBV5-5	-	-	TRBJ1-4	CASSFQILTNEKLFF	TGTGCCAGCAGCTTCCAGATTTTAACTAATGAAAAACTGTTTTTT
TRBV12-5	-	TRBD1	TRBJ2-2	CASGRTGGFVRELFF	TGTGCTAGTGGTCGAACAGGGGGTTTCGTCCGGGAGCTGTTTTTT
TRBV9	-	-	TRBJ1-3	CASSVDGGTSGNTIYF	TGTGCCAGCAGCGTAGATGGCGGAACCTCTGGAAACACCATATATTTT
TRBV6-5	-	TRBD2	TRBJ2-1	CASRRREGLREQFF	TGTGCCAGCAGAAGGCGGGAGGGCCTACGAGAGCAGTTCTTC
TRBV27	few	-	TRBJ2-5	CASSPQGQETQYF	TGTGCCAGCAGTCCTCAGGGACAAGAGACCCAGTACTTC
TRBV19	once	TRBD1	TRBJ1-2	CATLDRGEYGYTF	TGTGCCACCTTAGACAGGGGAGAGTATGGCTACACCTTC
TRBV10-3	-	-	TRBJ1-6	CAIRGQALNSPLHF	TGTGCCATCAGGGGGCAGGCCCTAAATTCACCCCTCCACTTT
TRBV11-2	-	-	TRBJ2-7	CASSFSTGSEQYF	TGTGCCAGCAGCTTTTCGACAGGAAGCGAGCAGTACTTC
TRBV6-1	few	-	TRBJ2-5	CASSEGGGETQYF	TGTGCCAGCAGTGAAGGGGGTGGAGAGACCCAGTACTTC
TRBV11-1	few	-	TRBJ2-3	CASSGLQGSYDTQYF	TGTGCCAGCAGCGGATTACAGGGTTCCTACGATACGCAGTATTTT
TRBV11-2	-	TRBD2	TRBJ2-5	CASSLLRGSGGAEETQYF	TGTGCCAGCAGCTTATTACGCGGCTCCGGGGGGGCTGAAGAGACCCAGTACTTC
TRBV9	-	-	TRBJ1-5	CASSADSNQPQHF	TGTGCCAGCAGCGCAGATAGCAATCAGCCCCAGCATTTT
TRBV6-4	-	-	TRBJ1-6	CASSDSMGRDSPLHF	TGTGCCAGCAGTGACTCGATGGGCCGGGATTCACCCCTCCACTTT
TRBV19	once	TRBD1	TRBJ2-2	CASSIRQGGTGELFF	TGTGCCAGTAGTATCCGACAGGGGGGCACCGGGGAGCTGTTTTTT
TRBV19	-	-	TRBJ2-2	CASGTSLNTGELFF	TGTGCCAGTGGCACTAGCCTAAACACCGGGGAGCTGTTTTTT
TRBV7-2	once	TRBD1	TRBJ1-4	CASSLRDRGATNEKLFF	TGTGCCAGCAGCTTAAGGGACAGGGGAGCAACTAATGAAAAACTGTTTTTT
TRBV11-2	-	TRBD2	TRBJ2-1	CASSLGSSGYNEQFF	TGTGCCAGCAGCTTAGGATCTAGCGGGTACAATGAGCAGTTCTTC
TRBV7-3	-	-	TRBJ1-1	CASSLVGETEAFF	TGTGCCAGCAGCTTAGTAGGGGAAACTGAAGCTTTCTTT